This T cell receptor (beta chain) emerged from a study of cytomegalovirus exposure and HLA in healthy donors. Overall study context: Early release data held some 79 million unique TCRs from HLA-typed donors.

The PCR contained 60 Vbeta and 13 Jbeta primers. Clones were sequenced by immunoSEQ multiplex PCR, and TCRdb holds only the in-frame ones, with some missing. In the table there are 270,000 or so clones, roughly 85% of which are singletons. CDR1 is GTSNPN and CDR2 is SVGIG in the germline V gene (reference sequence). With 0 bases clipped from V and 8 bases from J, the junction kept 10 bases outside the gene matches. CDR3 size: 16 residues. The specimen was PBMCs. This chain connects TRBV30 to TRBJ2-1; TRBD2 matches 10 bases. The receptor was derived from a man in his forties or fifties in good health and CMV-seropositive. The CDR3 DNA follows: TGTGCCTGGAGTGTAAGCGGGAGGGCCATGGAGGATGAGCAGTTCTTC. It encodes CAWSVSGRAMEDEQFF.